The next 10 T cell receptor beta chains were all read from a single sample in a study of beta chain features in type 1 diabetes. General study points: TCRB CDR3 length was moderately but significantly reduced in all four CD4+ subsets of Type 1 diabetes patients.

No cognate antigen is known for these TCRs. Expressed TCRB transcripts were sequenced, since all the RNA that had been isolated was reverse transcribed. This table comes from immunoSEQ multiplex PCR, and its TCRdb copy is limited to in-frame clones, with some not included. The sample has about 340,000 clones, about 13% seen once. Source material: naive CD4+ T cells from blood. Every receptor here comes from a woman under 30 with type 1 diabetes.

The chain couples TRBV14 to TRBJ2-1; D remains unclear. CDR1 SGHDN and CDR2 FVKESK come from the germline V gene. CDR3 length: 16 residues. Trimming left V 0 bases short and J 7 bases short, with 16 bases between. The CDR3 DNA reads TGTGCCAGCAGCCAAGATTGGGCCTCATCTATGAATGAGCAGTTCTTC. Translation: CASSQDWASSMNEQFF.

This chain uses TRBV28 with TRBJ2-2; D is unclear. V was pared by 3 bases and J by 7 bases, with 18 bases between. This CDR3 is 16 amino acids long. Germline lookup yields CDR1 MDHEN and CDR2 SYDVKM. The CDR3 reads CASSFPGSLSDGELFF. DNA for the CDR3: TGTGCCAGCAGTTTCCCCGGGTCACTCTCAGACGGGGAGCTGTTTTTT.

The chain carries TRBV18 and TRBJ2-1, with TRBD2 matching 13 bases. J was trimmed by 3 bases and V by 4 bases; bases with no gene match: 6. The germline gives CDR1 KGHSH, CDR2 LQKENI. The CDR3 length is 17 residues. This CDR3 reads CASSLPLAGGDYNEQFF. The CDR3 nucleotides read TGTGCCAGCTCACTACCACTAGCGGGAGGGGACTACAATGAGCAGTTCTTC.

J is TRBJ2-2 and V is TRBV15; maybe TRBD2 (6 bases). Trimming left V 0 bases short and J 7 bases short, with 9 bases between. The CDR3 has 14 residues. From germline, CDR1 is LNHNV and CDR2 YYDKDF (reference sequence). CDR3 in DNA: TGTGCCACCAGCAGAGATCCGGGGGACGGGGAGCTGTTTTTT. This translates into CATSRDPGDGELFF.

In this sample, this clone turned up once. The chain recombines TRBV6-1 with TRBJ2-1; 9 bases are a match to TRBD1. V was pared by 6 bases and J by 8 bases, with 5 bases of the junction left unmatched. This CDR3 has 13 amino acids. The germline V gene encodes CDR1 MNHNS and CDR2 SASEGT. In DNA, the CDR3 is TGTGCCAGCAGGAGGACAGGGGTTGATGAGCAGTTCTTC. Residues: CASRRTGVDEQFF.

This clone occurred a few times. This chain joins TRBV5-6 and TRBJ1-2, with 8 bases aligning to TRBD1. The CDR3 spans 13 residues. Trimming at V came to 3 bases and at J to 3 bases, leaving 1 base not matched to a gene. The germline gives CDR1 SGHDT, CDR2 YYEEEE. This CDR3 is CASSWGQDYGYTF. Here the CDR3 DNA reads TGTGCCAGCAGCTGGGGACAGGACTATGGCTACACCTTC.

The chain links TRBV4-1 to TRBJ2-4, with D uncertain. Germline V gene data show CDR1 as MGHRA and CDR2 as YSYEKL. Trimming shortened V by 1 base and J by 0 bases, and 7 bases separated the two germline ends. The CDR3 runs 15 residues. The DNA for the CDR3 is TGCGCCAGCAGCCAAGTGACTGGAGCCAAAAACATTCAGTACTTC. Its translation: CASSQVTGAKNIQYF.

Remarks on this clone: The same CDR3 also results from other DNA sequences found in this sample. V gene TRBV6-5 combines with J gene TRBJ1-5; D is unclear. CDR3 size: 14 residues. CDR1 is MNHEY and CDR2 is SVGAGI in the germline V gene. Trimming took 0 bases from V and 4 from J, leaving 7 bases between them. The chain's CDR3 is CASSYSTGNQPQHF. The CDR3 DNA is TGTGCCAGCAGTTACTCGACTGGGAATCAGCCCCAGCATTTT.

This chain links TRBV11-2 with TRBJ1-1; D is uncertain. CDR1 is SGHAT, CDR2 FQNNGV, per germline. The germline V and J ends were trimmed by 6 bases and 8 bases, with 10 bases remaining between them. CDR3 length equals 11 residues. CDR3 bases: TGTGCCAGCAGAGCGGGGAAAGAAGCTTTCTTT. Translation gives CASRAGKEAFF.

This sequence joins TRBV25-1 and TRBJ2-2, with D possibly being TRBD1 (6 bases). Germline V gene sequence: CDR1 MGHDK, CDR2 SYGVNS. The CDR3 consists of 14 residues. The CDR3 sequence is CVGHGTWGPGELFF. The CDR3, as DNA: TGTGTCGGCCACGGGACATGGGGTCCCGGGGAGCTGTTTTTT.